The 6 T cell receptor beta chains listed next were all sequenced from one sample in a study of T cell responses to AZD1222 COVID-19 vaccine. Clones were sequenced by immunoSEQ multiplex PCR, and TCRdb holds only the in-frame ones, with some missing. The sample holds more than 100,000 clones, 90% seen once. Sample: peripheral blood, taken on day 0 of AZD1222 vaccination. These TCRs come from an adult in good health.

V gene TRBV30 combines with J gene TRBJ1-3; D might be TRBD1 (6 bases). Germline CDR1 reads GTSNPN; CDR2 reads SVGIG (reference sequence). Trimming shortened V by 5 bases and J by 8 bases, and 22 bases separated the two germline ends. CDR3 length equals 15 residues. CDR3 nucleotide sequence: TGTGCCTGGGTTCAGGGGATGGGGGGGAAAGACACCATATATTTT. Protein: CAWVQGMGGKDTIYF.

The V call is TRBV7-3, the J call TRBJ2-1; possible D gene TRBD2, 5 bases. Germline V CDR1 and CDR2: SGHTA, FQGTGA. The ends were cut back, 5 bases at V and 5 bases at J, with 22 bases in the middle. The CDR3 consists of 17 residues. As DNA, the CDR3 is TGTGCCAGCAGCCCCCTCCCCCGAATAGCGCAAAACAATGAGCAGTTCTTC. Translating gives CASSPLPRIAQNNEQFF.

The chain couples TRBV27 to TRBJ1-5; perhaps TRBD1 as D (5 bases). The CDR3 is made up of 15 amino acids. Germline V CDR1 and CDR2: MNHEY, SMNVEV (reference sequence). Trimming left V 6 bases short and J 3 bases short, with 15 bases between. The CDR3 DNA is TGTGCCAGCAGCCCACAGGAAGGGTCCAATCAGCCCCAGCATTTT. Its translation is CASSPQEGSNQPQHF.

CDR3 in amino acids: CASSQDGPGIDTEAFF. The CDR3 nucleotides read TGTGCCAGCAGCCAAGATGGTCCGGGGATAGACACTGAAGCTTTCTTT. This chain joins TRBV3-1 (or the pseudogene TRBV3-2) and TRBJ1-1; no firm D call. CDR1 is LGHDT and CDR2 is YNNKEL in the germline V gene (reference sequence). Between the trimmed V and J ends, which lost 0 bases and 3 bases, there was a span of 14 bases. The CDR3 is 16 residues long.

This clone was detected only once. The chain employs TRBV29-1 and TRBJ2-6; D gene ambiguous. This CDR3 contains 15 residues. Germline values: CDR1 SQVTM, CDR2 ANQGSEA. V lost 6 bases and J 0 bases, leaving 12 bases between the germline ends. CDR3 residues: CSVQGPYSGANVLTF. In DNA, the CDR3 is TGCAGCGTGCAAGGACCATACTCTGGGGCCAACGTCCTGACTTTC.

The chain has TRBV5-1 and TRBJ2-7; 8 bases map to TRBD1. The V gene's germline CDR1 is SGHRS and CDR2 YFSETQ. J gave up 2 bases and V 0 bases, and 4 bases lay outside the gene matches. CDR3 length: 15 residues. The CDR3 loop reads CASSLVGTGPYEQYF. The CDR3 coding sequence is TGCGCCAGCAGCTTGGTGGGGACAGGTCCCTACGAGCAGTACTTC.